Below, 9 T cell receptor beta chains from the same sample are listed, as sequenced in a study of T cells in localized non-small cell lung cancer. Only in-frame clones appear in the TCRdb table, and some are missing; sequencing was by immunoSEQ multiplex PCR. The sample consists of 2,000 to 2,500 clones, approximately 30% of them appearing once. Sequenced material: normal lung tissue next to the tumor, taken before any cancer treatment. The receptors here all came from a man between 40 and 70 years old with stage I lung adenocarcinoma.

This chain connects TRBV1 to TRBJ2-6; TRBD2 is the table's D call, not checked against the DNA. TRBV1 is labeled a pseudogene. The CDR3 totals 16 residues. In DNA form, the CDR3 reads TGCGCCAGCAGCCAAGATCCGGGGGCTGGGGCCAACGTCCTGACTTTC. This translates into CASSQDPGAGANVLTF.

The rearrangement links TRBV15 to TRBJ1-4; 9 bases match TRBD1. In germline, CDR1 is LNHNV, CDR2 YYDKDF (reference sequence). This CDR3 has 15 residues. With 0 bases clipped from V and 6 bases from J, the junction kept 2 bases outside the gene matches. In nucleotides, the CDR3 is TGTGCCACCAGCAGAGAAGGACAGGGGCATGAAAAACTGTTTTTT. This codes for CATSREGQGHEKLFF.

This clone came up a few times. The chain uses TRBV18 and TRBJ1-2, with unresolved D. V was pared by 0 bases and J by 10 bases, with 9 bases between. The germline CDR1 and CDR2 sequences are KGHSH and LQKENI. The CDR3 contains 12 residues. CDR3 residues: CASSPPISSYTF. In DNA, the CDR3 is TGTGCCAGCTCACCACCTATTAGTTCCTACACCTTC.

The chain couples TRBV29-1 to TRBJ1-2; no clear D gene. V gave up 3 bases and J gave up 1 base, with 9 bases separating them. The CDR3 runs 13 residues. Germline V gene lookup returns CDR1 SQVTM and CDR2 ANQGSEA. The CDR3 is CSVDGLSNYGYTF. Written as DNA, the CDR3 is TGCAGCGTTGACGGGCTCAGTAACTATGGCTACACCTTC.

The J gene is TRBJ2-5, the V gene TRBV2; 7 bases are a match to TRBD1. J gave up 1 base and V 6 bases, and 8 bases lay outside the gene matches. Germline lookup yields CDR1 SNHLY and CDR2 FYNNEI. The CDR3 spans 15 residues. CDR3 DNA sequence: TGTGCCAGCAGAGTTGGGGACAGCCGCCAAGAGACCCAGTACTTC. It is translated as CASRVGDSRQETQYF.

This clone is medium-sized by share. The J gene is TRBJ2-4, the V gene TRBV9; perhaps TRBD2 as D (5 bases). Germline assignment: CDR1 SGDLS and CDR2 YYNGEE. Trimming shortened V by 5 bases and J by 0 bases, and 21 bases separated the two germline ends. This CDR3 comprises 18 residues. This chain's CDR3 is CASSEGSWRAVAKNIQYF. CDR3 DNA sequence: TGTGCCAGCAGTGAGGGAAGTTGGCGGGCGGTAGCCAAAAACATTCAGTACTTC.

By share, this clone counts as medium-sized. The genes are TRBV9 and TRBJ2-3, with D possibly being TRBD1 or TRBD2 (5 bases each). The CDR3 sequence is 15 residues long. Deletions cut 5 bases from V and 6 bases from J, with 19 bases between. Germline CDR1 is SGDLS and CDR2 is YYNGEE. CDR3 loop: CASSSKGSLGDTQYF. The CDR3 DNA sequence: TGTGCCAGCAGTTCGAAGGGGAGCTTGGGGGATACGCAGTATTTT.

This clone turned up a few times. The gene calls are TRBV25-1 and TRBJ2-2, with 10 bases lining up with TRBD1. Per the germline V gene, CDR1 is MGHDK and CDR2 is SYGVNS. J gave up 6 bases and V 4 bases, and 5 bases lay outside the gene matches. The CDR3 sequence is 15 residues long. The CDR3 spells CASSAGTGVAGELFF. CDR3 nucleotide sequence: TGTGCCAGCAGTGCCGGGACAGGGGTAGCCGGGGAGCTGTTTTTT.

This clone was seen a few times. CDR3 DNA sequence: TGTGCCAGCAGCCATAGCGACTGGCAGGAAAAACTGTTTTTT. It encodes CASSHSDWQEKLFF. V and J are TRBV6-8 and TRBJ1-4; no clear D. This CDR3 has 14 amino acids. The germline V and J ends were trimmed by 6 bases and 8 bases, with 16 bases remaining between them. In germline, CDR1 is MNHGY, CDR2 SAAAGT.